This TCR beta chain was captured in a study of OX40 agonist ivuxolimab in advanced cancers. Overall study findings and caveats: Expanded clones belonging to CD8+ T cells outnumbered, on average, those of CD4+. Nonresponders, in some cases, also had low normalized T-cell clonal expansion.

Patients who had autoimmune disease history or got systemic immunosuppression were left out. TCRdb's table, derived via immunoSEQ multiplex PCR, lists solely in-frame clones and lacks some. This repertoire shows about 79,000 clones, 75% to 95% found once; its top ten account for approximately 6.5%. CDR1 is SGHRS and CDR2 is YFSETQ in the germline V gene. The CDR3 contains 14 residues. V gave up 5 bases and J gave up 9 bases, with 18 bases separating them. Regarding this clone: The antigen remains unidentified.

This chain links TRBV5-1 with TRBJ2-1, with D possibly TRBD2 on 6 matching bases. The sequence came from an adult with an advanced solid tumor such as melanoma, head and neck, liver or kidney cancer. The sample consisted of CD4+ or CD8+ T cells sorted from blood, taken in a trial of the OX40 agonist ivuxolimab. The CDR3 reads CASRTLAAPGEQFF. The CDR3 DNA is TGCGCCAGCAGAACCTTAGCGGCCCCCGGTGAGCAGTTCTTC.